This T cell receptor (beta chain) was identified in a study of T-cell memory formation after mild COVID-19. For the study at large: TCR clusters showed largely donor specificity. Overall study findings and caveats: Mainly in CM and EM were contracting CD4+ clones; CD8+ were in EMRA.

In TCRdb, the 5' RACE reads were re-called with MiXCR into one record per CDR3 protein. This sample has roughly 340,000 distinct CDR3 sequences, with 15% found just once. Germline assignment: CDR1 MNHEY and CDR2 SMNVEV (reference sequence). V was clipped by 8 bases and J by 2 bases, with 12 bases between them. The CDR3 spans 13 residues. This clonotype was detected many times. Its antigen is unidentified. The chain employs TRBV27 and TRBJ1-1; no definite D call. The sequence was obtained from a man younger than 35 who had mild COVID-19 (a few samples of this study predate the infection). Cell type and time point are not known. Input material: PBMCs or a T cell subset sorted from them (not recorded which). The CDR3 bases are TGTGCCAGCGGGTCCCAGGACAACACTGAAGCTTTCTTT. Translating gives CASGSQDNTEAFF.